This record looks at one T cell receptor (beta chain) sequence and its context. The sample originates from a study of blood T cell repertoires in COVID-19. Turning to the study itself: Samples taken during acute and convalescent COVID-19 were collected in the United States, Italy and Spain.

Grouping used clinical history reported by participants in a survey and questionnaire. The data were produced by immunoSEQ multiplex PCR, yet TCRdb's version contains in-frame clones alone and is incomplete. The sample records about 390,000 clones, around nine tenths being singletons. V lost 4 bases to trimming and J lost 4 bases; unmatched junction nucleotides: 12. CDR1 is ENHRY and CDR2 is SYGVKD in the germline V gene. This CDR3 is 16 amino acids long. The sequence was collected from a woman aged 45-59 years who had recovered from COVID-19. Sequencing was performed on PBMCs or T cells enriched from blood (not recorded which). The chain couples TRBV10-3 to TRBJ2-7; 8 positions agree with TRBD1. The CDR3 DNA reads as TGTGCCATCAGTGCGGGGACAGGTGCGTTCGGTTACGAGCAGTACTTC. Encoded protein: CAISAGTGAFGYEQYF.